This TCR beta chain was captured by sequencing in a study of cytomegalovirus exposure and HLA in healthy donors. The PCR ran on 60 Vbeta and 13 Jbeta primers. Here immunoSEQ multiplex PCR was the method, and the copy in TCRdb shows in-frame clones only, minus some. The table shows about 140,000 clones, with 75% to 85% occurring only once. Notes on this clone: Its antigen is unknown.

This CDR3 comprises 16 residues. Trimming shortened V by 6 bases and J by 1 base, and 17 bases separated the two germline ends. CDR1 is MDHEN, CDR2 SYDVKM, per germline. Notes on the study in general: A missense DCLRE1C variant was associated with V- and J-gene trimming of TCR beta chains in a later analysis, and an independent cohort replicated the association.

V is TRBV28 and J is TRBJ2-3, with a tentative D call TRBD2 (5 bases). The sequenced sample consisted of PBMCs. The TCR comes from a man in his forties in good health and CMV-seronegative. CDR3: CASSPAAHRRTDTQYF. The CDR3 region has the DNA TGTGCCAGCAGCCCAGCGGCTCATCGGCGCACAGATACGCAGTATTTT. The full variable domain, in which reference TRBV28 and TRBJ2-3 provide the parts outside the CDR3, is DVKVTQSSRYLVKRTGEKVFLECVQDMDHENMFWYRQDPGLGLRLIYFSYDVKMKEKGDIPEGYSVSREKKERFSLILESASTNQTSMYLCASSPAAHRRTDTQYFGPGTRLTVL.